This TCR beta chain was observed in a study of T-cell memory formation after mild COVID-19. V trimming: 3 bases; J trimming: 4 bases; junction bases outside the gene matches: 8. The CDR3 covers 16 residues. From the 5' RACE reads, TCRdb called clonotypes with MiXCR, one entry per CDR3 protein. Of over 400,000 distinct CDR3 sequences in the sample, around 22% are singletons; the top ten hold roughly 14%. Points on this clonotype: What it recognizes is unknown.

Regarding the study as a whole: Clones shrinking from day 15 to 85 showed even CD4/CD8 mixes; later expanders tilted CD4+. Certain responding clones were present in pre-infection memory, suggesting participation of cross-reactive memory.

The source of this sequence is an adult woman who had mild COVID-19 (a few samples of this study predate the infection). Cell type and time point are not known. Input material: PBMCs or a T cell subset sorted from them (not recorded which). This rearrangement joins TRBV12-3 or TRBV12-4 to TRBJ2-3; 9 bases align to TRBD2. This CDR3 reads CASSLAAGGGADTQYF. CDR3 in DNA: TGTGCCAGCAGTTTGGCAGCGGGAGGAGGTGCAGATACGCAGTATTTT.